The clone carrying this T cell receptor (beta chain) was picked up a small number of times. Its antigen is not known. Through a sample-barcoded 5' primer and a J-beta primer mix, a second PCR was run for about 7 to 12 cycles. A template-switch adaptor that had 12 random nucleotides put a tag on each cDNA molecule. TCRdb called the 5' RACE reads again in MiXCR, with one record for every CDR3 protein. Here the sample spans some 1.5 million distinct CDR3 sequences, approximately 30% being singletons. These data are taken from a study of blood T cells in healthy people across ages. Study context: Per two T cells, about one barcoded beta molecule was captured through template switching.

Trimming pared 7 bases from V and 0 bases from J, leaving 14 bases between. Germline V lookup: CDR1 SQVTM, CDR2 ANQGSEA. The CDR3 covers 14 residues. Whole-study findings and limits: Diversity estimates from one million T cells were considered underestimates. Among T cells, TCR beta diversity per million cells dropped roughly linearly as age rose.

The receptor was derived from a woman in her 30s in good health. Material for sequencing was blood. This chain links TRBV29-1 with TRBJ2-3, with a possible D match to TRBD2 (6 bases). CDR3: CSAGTASSTDTQYF. In DNA form, the CDR3 reads TGCAGCGCTGGGACTGCTTCTAGCACAGATACGCAGTATTTT.